These 17 T cell receptor beta chains originate from one sample sequenced in a study of OX40 agonist ivuxolimab in advanced cancers. TCRdb keeps only in-frame clones here, not all; method: immunoSEQ multiplex PCR. The table lists more than 10,000 clones, about 81% of them singletons. The material sequenced was CD4+ or CD8+ T cells sorted from blood, taken in a trial of the OX40 agonist ivuxolimab. These receptors were taken from an adult with an advanced solid tumor such as melanoma, head and neck, liver or kidney cancer.

The V gene is TRBV5-4, the J gene TRBJ1-3; no clear D gene. The CDR3 has 18 residues. Trimming shortened V by 4 bases and J by 0 bases, and 20 bases separated the two germline ends. Germline values: CDR1 SGHNT, CDR2 YYREEE (reference sequence). The CDR3, as DNA: TGTGCCAGCAGCCAAGACTGGATCAGCGGTCCCTCTGGAAACACCATATATTTT. Residues: CASSQDWISGPSGNTIYF.

This chain uses TRBV30 with TRBJ2-7; 9 positions match TRBD2. This CDR3 comprises 14 residues. Germline loops: CDR1 GTSNPN, CDR2 SVGIG (reference sequence). Unmatched junction bases numbered 5, after V lost 0 bases and J lost 5 bases. The DNA of the CDR3 is TGTGCCTGGAGTGTACGCGGGGGGGCGAACGAGCAGTACTTC. Amino acid sequence: CAWSVRGGANEQYF.

V and J are TRBV19 and TRBJ2-1; 7 bases match TRBD2. V was pared by 4 bases and J by 1 base, with 4 bases of the junction left unmatched. The CDR3 sequence is 15 residues long. The germline V gene has CDR1 LNHDA and CDR2 SQIVND (reference sequence). CDR3: CASSTTSDSYNEQFF. The DNA for the CDR3 is TGTGCCAGTAGTACTACTAGCGATTCCTACAATGAGCAGTTCTTC.

The chain links TRBV9 to TRBJ1-1; 8 bases are shared with TRBD1. The CDR3 consists of 16 residues. Germline V gene sequence: CDR1 SGDLS, CDR2 YYNGEE. V lost 1 base and J lost 6; bases outside the gene matches: 11. This CDR3 is CASSVSGVTGVAEAFF. As DNA, the CDR3 is TGTGCCAGCAGCGTAAGCGGGGTGACAGGGGTGGCTGAAGCTTTCTTT. The entire variable domain, with the rest obtained from reference TRBV9 and TRBJ1-1, is as follows: DSGVTQTPKHLITATGQRVTLRCSPRSGDLSVYWYQQSLDQGLQFLIQYYNGEERAKGNILERFSAQQFPDLHSELNLSSLELGDSALYFCASSVSGVTGVAEAFFGQGTRLTVV.

The rearrangement joins TRBV5-5 to TRBJ1-2, with D unresolved. CDR1 is SGHKS and CDR2 is YYEKEE in the germline V gene (reference sequence). This CDR3 has 12 residues. The V end lost 4 bases, the J end lost 7 bases, and 11 bases lay between the germline ends. CDR3 protein: CASSPGWVGYTF. CDR3 sequence (DNA): TGTGCCAGCAGCCCGGGGTGGGTTGGCTACACCTTC. The full variable domain, in which reference TRBV5-5 and TRBJ1-2 provide the parts outside the CDR3, is DAGVTQSPTHLIKTRGQQVTLRCSPISGHKSVSWYQQVLGQGPQFIFQYYEKEERGRGNFPDRFSARQFPNYSSELNVNALLLGDSALYLCASSPGWVGYTFGSGTRLTVV.

The chain combines TRBV2 with TRBJ1-1; 7 bases map to TRBD1. The CDR3 sequence is 15 residues long. CDR1 SNHLY and CDR2 FYNNEI come from the germline V gene. V dropped 4 bases and J dropped 1; count of bases not matched to a gene: 6. CDR3: CASSGLRQGNTEAFF. CDR3 nucleotide sequence: TGTGCCAGCAGTGGCCTCCGACAGGGGAACACTGAAGCTTTCTTT.

The CDR3 protein is CASSLAGGTTDTQYF. The CDR3 bases are TGTGCCAGCAGCTTAGCGGGAGGGACCACAGATACGCAGTATTTT. The rearrangement joins TRBV7-9 to TRBJ2-3; 7 bases are shared with TRBD2. Trimming cost V 0 bases and J 2 bases; bases outside gene matches: 2. Germline CDR1 SEHNR, CDR2 FQNEAQ (reference sequence). The length of the CDR3 is 15 residues.

V is TRBV6-6 and J is TRBJ1-2, with D possibly TRBD1 on 5 matching bases. The CDR3 length is 13 residues. V shed 11 bases and J shed 4 bases, with 17 bases lying between them. Germline V lookup: CDR1 MNHNY, CDR2 SVGAGI (reference sequence). The CDR3 protein is CASHEGSVYGYTF. The CDR3 DNA follows: TGTGCCTCCCATGAGGGGTCGGTCTATGGCTACACCTTC.

J is TRBJ1-2 and V is TRBV9; 8 bases map to TRBD1. The germline CDR1 and CDR2 sequences are SGDLS and YYNGEE. This CDR3 region has 17 residues. V lost 1 base and J lost 2; bases outside the gene matches: 10. This CDR3 reads CASSVKGGQVGNYGYTF. CDR3 bases: TGTGCCAGCAGCGTAAAAGGGGGACAGGTGGGGAACTATGGCTACACCTTC.

The chain recombines TRBV6-4 with TRBJ2-3; D is unclear. This CDR3 has 15 residues. The germline V gene has CDR1 MRHNA and CDR2 SNTAGT. Trimming removed 0 bases at V and 2 bases at J, with 9 bases between. The CDR3 DNA is TGTGCCAGCAGTGACTCAGACGCCGCCACAGATACGCAGTATTTT. Its protein is CASSDSDAATDTQYF.

The chain employs TRBV5-3 and TRBJ2-7; 14 nucleotides agree with TRBD2. TRBV5-3 counts as an open reading frame of uncertain function. J gave up 6 bases and V 8 bases, and 10 bases lay outside the gene matches. The CDR3 extends over 15 amino acids. In DNA form, the CDR3 reads TGTGCCAGCAGCACGACTAGCGGGAGGGCCCTCGAGCAGTACTTC. This sequence encodes CASSTTSGRALEQYF.

This clone has just one count. This rearrangement joins TRBV6-5 to TRBJ1-1; possibly TRBD1 for D (5 bases). Per germline, CDR1 MNHEY and CDR2 SVGAGI. The CDR3 sequence is 13 residues long. The V end lost 5 bases, the J end lost 3 bases, and 10 bases lay between the germline ends. The CDR3 sequence is CASSAGSYTEAFF. As DNA, the CDR3 is TGTGCCAGCAGTGCAGGGTCATACACTGAAGCTTTCTTT.

This clone showed up just once. The J gene is TRBJ2-7, the V gene TRBV11-2; 10 nucleotides match TRBD2. This CDR3 contains 16 residues. CDR1 SGHAT and CDR2 FQNNGV come from the germline V gene. Losses at the gene ends were 3 bases for V and 4 bases for J; bases not matched to a gene: 9. This chain's CDR3 is CASSFYSGRSPYEQYF. The DNA of the CDR3 is TGTGCCAGCAGCTTTTATAGCGGGAGGTCCCCATACGAGCAGTACTTC.

This chain joins TRBV7-8 and TRBJ2-5; D is undetermined. The CDR3 has 13 residues. V was trimmed by 5 bases and J by 5 bases, leaving 12 bases between them. Germline V gives CDR1 SGHVS, CDR2 FQNEAQ. The CDR3 nucleotides are TGTGCCAGCAGCCCAGCCGTCGTCGAGACCCAGTACTTC. Amino acid sequence: CASSPAVVETQYF.

The chain combines TRBV10-1 with TRBJ2-7; no definite D call. Germline loops: CDR1 WNHNN, CDR2 SYGVQD (reference sequence). The ends were cut back, 0 bases at V and 2 bases at J, with 14 bases in the middle. This CDR3 spans 16 amino acids. DNA of the CDR3: TGCGCCAGCAGTGAGTCACCGACACTCGACCCCTACGAGCAGTACTTC. Protein product: CASSESPTLDPYEQYF.

This chain uses TRBV2 with TRBJ2-6; the D gene could be TRBD1 or TRBD2 (5 bases each). There are 15 residues in the CDR3. CDR1 is SNHLY, CDR2 FYNNEI, per germline. With 8 bases removed from V and 2 bases from J, the gap between germline ends came to 13 bases. The CDR3: CASASVGAGANVLTF. The CDR3 DNA reads TGTGCCAGCGCCTCGGTGGGGGCTGGGGCCAACGTCCTGACTTTC.

A single count supports this clone. The chain employs TRBV9 and TRBJ1-6; D remains ambiguous. This CDR3 spans 12 amino acids. The ends were cut back, 4 bases at V and 10 bases at J, with 9 bases in the middle. CDR1 SGDLS and CDR2 YYNGEE come from the germline V gene. The CDR3 DNA follows: TGTGCCAGCAGCACTGCCAGATCACCCCTCCACTTT. It encodes CASSTARSPLHF.